Below, one T cell receptor (beta chain) is given with its context. Its specificity is not known. The sample originates from a study of cytomegalovirus exposure and HLA in healthy donors. The CDR3 contains 15 residues. V was trimmed by 1 base and J by 5 bases, leaving 9 bases between them. Looked up from germline, CDR1 is SGHTA and CDR2 is FQGNSA. The PCR contained 60 Vbeta and 13 Jbeta primers. The data were produced by immunoSEQ multiplex PCR, yet TCRdb's version contains in-frame clones alone and is incomplete. The table includes about 93,000 clones, around four fifths detected once. Study-wide points: A later analysis associated roughly 15,000 TCR beta sequences with HLA alleles at a 0.05 false discovery rate.

The sequence derives from a man younger than 40 in good health and CMV-seronegative. The chain joins TRBV7-2 to TRBJ1-6; no clear D. Material for sequencing was PBMCs. Here the CDR3 reads CASSLGQTNNSPLHF. CDR3 coding DNA: TGTGCCAGCAGCTTAGGGCAGACTAATAATTCACCCCTCCACTTT.